What follows are 24 T cell receptor beta chains derived from one specimen sequenced in a study of OX40 agonist ivuxolimab in advanced cancers. Libraries were constructed by the immunoSEQ multiplex PCR assay. The table was pulled from immuneACCESS by TCRdb, which kept in-frame rearrangements only. Such tables lose some clones; where checked, under half of the loss comes from unresolved V genes, and the rest has no known cause. The sample table lists around 80,000 clones, approximately 89% of them with a count of one. The ten largest make up 2% to 3% of the sample. The sequencing here drew on CD4+ or CD8+ T cells sorted from blood, taken in a trial of the OX40 agonist ivuxolimab. These receptors all stem from an adult with an advanced solid tumor such as melanoma, head and neck, liver or kidney cancer.

This clone is a singleton in its sample. V usage is TRBV6-6 and J usage is TRBJ1-1; D remains unclear. This CDR3 has 13 residues. Germline CDR1 reads MNHNY; CDR2 reads SVGAGI (reference sequence). V lost 9 bases, J lost 3 bases, and 14 bases lay in between. CDR3 nucleotide sequence: TGTGCCAGTACCCTCATCCGGGACACTGAAGCTTTCTTT. Translating it yields CASTLIRDTEAFF.

The chain recombines TRBV5-1 with TRBJ1-1; the D gene is possibly TRBD1 (5 bases). The CDR3 consists of 15 residues. The V end lost 9 bases, the J end lost 5 bases, and 23 bases lay between the germline ends. Germline loops: CDR1 SGHRS, CDR2 YFSETQ. The CDR3 nucleotides are TGCGCCAACTCCCGGTCTGGAGGGGTGCGAACTGAAGCTTTCTTT. It translates to CANSRSGGVRTEAFF.

This clone has just one count. The V and J genes are TRBV7-2 and TRBJ1-3; D perhaps matches TRBD1 (6 bases). In germline, CDR1 is SGHTA, CDR2 FQGNSA. V shed 5 bases and J shed 6 bases, with 14 bases lying between them. This CDR3 has 14 residues. CDR3 region: CASSTRTEQNTIYF. The CDR3 DNA follows: TGTGCCAGCAGCACCCGGACAGAACAAAACACCATATATTTT.

The rearrangement joins TRBV15 to TRBJ1-6; D is undetermined. This CDR3 contains 14 residues. Trimming took off 0 bases at V and 8 bases at J, with 8 bases between the two ends. Germline CDR1 and CDR2: LNHNV and YYDKDF (reference sequence). The DNA for the CDR3 is TGTGCCACCAGCAGAGATAGGGCTGATTCACCCCTCCACTTT. Translation: CATSRDRADSPLHF.

The chain is built from TRBV7-2 and TRBJ2-7; D may correspond to TRBD1 or TRBD2 (5 bases each). The CDR3 consists of 14 residues. The germline V gene has CDR1 SGHTA and CDR2 FQGNSA. Trimming shortened V by 3 bases and J by 7 bases, and 16 bases separated the two germline ends. DNA of the CDR3: TGTGCCAGCAGCTTCCGGGACCCACCGCGGGAGCAGTACTTC. Translated, it gives CASSFRDPPREQYF.

The rearrangement uses TRBV5-1 and TRBJ2-7; possibly TRBD2 for D (5 bases). The CDR3 runs 15 residues. With 0 bases removed from V and 7 bases from J, the gap between germline ends came to 17 bases. Germline CDR1 is SGHRS and CDR2 is YFSETQ. The CDR3 DNA reads as TGCGCCAGCAGCTTGGAATCCGGGGATTGGGGTGAGCAGTACTTC. It encodes CASSLESGDWGEQYF. The variable domain in full, with the rest retrieved from reference TRBV5-1 and TRBJ2-7, is KAGVTQTPRYLIKTRGQQVTLSCSPISGHRSVSWYQQTPGQGLQFLFEYFSETQRNKGNFPGRFSGRQFSNSRSEMNVSTLELGDSALYLCASSLESGDWGEQYFGPGTRLTVT.

The V gene is TRBV6-1, the J gene TRBJ1-4, with 7 bases aligning to TRBD1. The CDR3 runs to 14 residues. After removal of 4 bases from V and 7 bases from J, the junction contained 6 bases not matched to a gene. Germline CDR1 is MNHNS and CDR2 is SASEGT. This CDR3 reads CASSAGAGGEKLFF. For the CDR3, the DNA is TGTGCCAGCAGTGCAGGCGCAGGGGGTGAAAAACTGTTTTTT.

The chain has TRBV9 and TRBJ2-1, with 15 bases fitting TRBD2. Looked up from germline, CDR1 is SGDLS and CDR2 is YYNGEE. The V segment lost 1 base and the J segment 7 bases; nucleotides outside the gene matches: 3. The CDR3 is made up of 16 amino acids. The CDR3 region is CASSVSGLAGGNEQFF. In nucleotides, the CDR3 is TGTGCCAGCAGCGTATCGGGACTAGCGGGGGGTAATGAGCAGTTCTTC. The entire variable domain, with the rest obtained from reference TRBV9 and TRBJ2-1, is as follows: DSGVTQTPKHLITATGQRVTLRCSPRSGDLSVYWYQQSLDQGLQFLIQYYNGEERAKGNILERFSAQQFPDLHSELNLSSLELGDSALYFCASSVSGLAGGNEQFFGPGTRLTVL.

The chain couples TRBV7-3 to TRBJ2-3, with 7 nucleotides matching TRBD2. The germline V gene has CDR1 SGHTA and CDR2 FQGTGA. The CDR3 has 14 residues. V lost 2 bases, J lost 3 bases, and 2 bases stayed unmatched. CDR3 in DNA: TGTGCCAGCAGCTTATCGGGGGGAACAGATACGCAGTATTTT. Translating it yields CASSLSGGTDTQYF.

The chain joins TRBV4-2 to TRBJ1-1; tentatively, D is TRBD1 (5 bases). V lost 3 bases and J lost 1, with 15 bases in between. CDR3 length equals 16 residues. Germline CDR1 is LGHNA and CDR2 is YNFKEQ. Written as DNA, the CDR3 is TGTGCCAGCAGCCATCTTGGGGGACGGACGAACACTGAAGCTTTCTTT. It codes for CASSHLGGRTNTEAFF.

This chain links TRBV29-1 with TRBJ2-1, with D possibly TRBD1 on 5 matching bases. CDR1 and CDR2 (germline): SQVTM, ANQGSEA. The CDR3 length is 12 residues. The V gene lost 6 bases and the J gene lost 3 bases, with 9 bases spanning the gap. The DNA for the CDR3 is TGCAGCGTCGGCAGGGACTACAATGAGCAGTTCTTC. Amino acids: CSVGRDYNEQFF.

The rearrangement joins TRBV18 to TRBJ2-7; 7 bases agree with TRBD1. Looked up from germline, CDR1 is KGHSH and CDR2 is LQKENI. With 3 bases clipped from V and 2 bases from J, the junction kept 7 bases outside the gene matches. This CDR3 has 15 amino acids. CDR3 DNA sequence: TGTGCCAGCTCACCGGGACAGCAATTTACCTACGAGCAGTACTTC. Translating it yields CASSPGQQFTYEQYF. Supplemented by reference TRBV18 and TRBJ2-7, the full variable domain reads NAGVMQNPRHLVRRRGQEARLRCSPMKGHSHVYWYRQLPEEGLKFMVYLQKENIIDESGMPKERFSAEFPKEGPSILRIQQVVRGDSAAYFCASSPGQQFTYEQYFGPGTRLTVT.

The chain has TRBV5-6 and TRBJ1-1; D ambiguous. The CDR3 has 14 amino acids. V lost 2 bases and J 2 bases, leaving 10 bases between the germline ends. Germline values: CDR1 SGHDT, CDR2 YYEEEE. The CDR3 here is CASSFAILNTEAFF. The CDR3 DNA reads as TGTGCCAGCAGCTTCGCTATACTAAACACTGAAGCTTTCTTT.

The chain couples TRBV5-1 to TRBJ1-2; TRBD1 agrees at 8 bases. The germline gives CDR1 SGHRS, CDR2 YFSETQ. V lost 4 bases, J lost 3 bases, and 11 bases stayed unmatched. This CDR3 is 16 amino acids long. Here the CDR3 DNA reads TGCGCCAGCAGCCCTGACTCCGGGACAGGTTACTATGGCTACACCTTC. Protein: CASSPDSGTGYYGYTF.

The chain combines TRBV9 with TRBJ1-6, with 8 nucleotides matching TRBD1. The V gene's germline CDR1 is SGDLS and CDR2 YYNGEE. The CDR3 is 14 residues long. The V and J ends lost 3 bases and 10 bases, in that order; junction bases with no gene match: 6. The CDR3 DNA is TGTGCCAGCAGCGGGGGGACAGGCGGATCACCCCTCCACTTT. Translation: CASSGGTGGSPLHF.

This sequence joins TRBV9 and TRBJ2-2; D is unresolved. Trimming removed 7 bases from V and 4 bases from J, with 11 bases in between. The CDR3 sequence is 13 residues long. Germline V lookup: CDR1 SGDLS, CDR2 YYNGEE. CDR3 in amino acids: CASGKGPTGELFF. Here the CDR3 DNA reads TGTGCCAGCGGGAAGGGCCCCACCGGGGAGCTGTTTTTT.

This clone was detected only once. The V call is TRBV6-1, the J call TRBJ2-2; 8 nucleotides match TRBD2. The CDR3 has 15 residues. CDR1 MNHNS and CDR2 SASEGT come from the germline V gene. J was trimmed by 2 bases and V by 4 bases; bases with no gene match: 3. This CDR3 is CASSVRGGNTGELFF. CDR3 nucleotides: TGTGCCAGCAGTGTCCGGGGGGGCAACACCGGGGAGCTGTTTTTT.

The chain carries TRBV5-4 and TRBJ1-1; D uncertain. CDR1 and CDR2 (germline): SGHNT, YYREEE (reference sequence). Trimming took off 3 bases at V and 0 bases at J, with 6 bases between the two ends. The CDR3 is made up of 13 amino acids. This CDR3 is CASSSGMNTEAFF. As DNA, the CDR3 is TGTGCCAGCAGCTCTGGGATGAACACTGAAGCTTTCTTT.

The chain is built from TRBV4-1 and TRBJ2-4; D is possibly TRBD1 (8 bases). Germline V gives CDR1 MGHRA, CDR2 YSYEKL. Trimming cost V 1 base and J 6 bases, with 13 bases left between them. The CDR3 sequence is 15 residues long. The CDR3, as DNA: TGCGCCAGCAGCCAAGGGACAGGGAGGGGAAACATTCAGTACTTC. Its protein product is CASSQGTGRGNIQYF.

The chain links TRBV7-6 to TRBJ2-2; possible D gene TRBD2, 5 bases. The V gene lost 4 bases and the J gene lost 4 bases, with 19 bases spanning the gap. The germline V gene encodes CDR1 SGHVS and CDR2 FNYEAQ. The CDR3 contains 17 residues. The CDR3 spells CASSSRGSSLATGELFF. CDR3 bases: TGTGCCAGCAGCTCTCGGGGTTCCTCTCTGGCCACCGGGGAGCTGTTTTTT. Filled out from reference TRBV7-6 and TRBJ2-2, the complete variable domain reads GAGVSQSPRYKVTKRGQDVALRCDPISGHVSLYWYRQALGQGPEFLTYFNYEAQQDKSGLPNDRFSAERPEGSISTLTIQRTEQRDSAMYRCASSSRGSSLATGELFFGEGSRLTVL.

The V gene is TRBV7-2, the J gene TRBJ2-2; D is perhaps TRBD1 or TRBD2 (5 bases each). The CDR3 sequence is 18 residues long. Germline-derived CDR1 and CDR2 are SGHTA and FQGNSA. V dropped 1 base and J dropped 6 bases, with 21 bases sitting between them. CDR3 region: CASSLDYDRGARAGELFF. The CDR3, as DNA: TGTGCCAGCAGCTTAGACTATGATAGAGGGGCGCGGGCCGGGGAGCTGTTTTTT.

This clone was found once. The chain couples TRBV20-1 to TRBJ2-7; tentative D call: TRBD1 (5 bases). Per the germline V gene, CDR1 is DFQATT and CDR2 is SNEGSKA (reference sequence). V shed 4 bases and J shed 3 bases, with 7 bases lying between them. The CDR3 is made up of 11 amino acids. The CDR3: CSATRDYEQYF. In DNA, the CDR3 is TGCAGTGCTACCAGGGACTACGAGCAGTACTTC.

This chain joins TRBV5-1 and TRBJ1-4, with D uncertain. CDR1 is SGHRS and CDR2 is YFSETQ in the germline V gene. This CDR3 spans 13 amino acids. Trimming cost V 7 bases and J 4 bases, with 11 bases left between them. CDR3 nucleotides: TGCGCCAGCGGCGGCACCAGTAATGAAAAACTGTTTTTT. Translating it yields CASGGTSNEKLFF.

The chain carries TRBV11-1 and TRBJ2-5, with D perhaps TRBD2 (5 bases). CDR3 length: 15 amino acids. V was shortened by 7 bases and J by 4 bases, with 19 bases between the two germline ends. Germline CDR1 and CDR2: SGHAT and FQDESV (reference sequence). CDR3 sequence reads: CASTLDSVARETQYF. CDR3 bases: TGTGCCAGCACACTAGATAGCGTGGCAAGAGAGACCCAGTACTTC. The whole variable domain, filled in from reference TRBV11-1 and TRBJ2-5, reads EAEVAQSPRYKITEKSQAVAFWCDPISGHATLYWYRQILGQGPELLVQFQDESVVDDSQLPKDRFSAERLKGVDSTLKIQPAELGDSAMYLCASTLDSVARETQYFGPGTRLLVL.